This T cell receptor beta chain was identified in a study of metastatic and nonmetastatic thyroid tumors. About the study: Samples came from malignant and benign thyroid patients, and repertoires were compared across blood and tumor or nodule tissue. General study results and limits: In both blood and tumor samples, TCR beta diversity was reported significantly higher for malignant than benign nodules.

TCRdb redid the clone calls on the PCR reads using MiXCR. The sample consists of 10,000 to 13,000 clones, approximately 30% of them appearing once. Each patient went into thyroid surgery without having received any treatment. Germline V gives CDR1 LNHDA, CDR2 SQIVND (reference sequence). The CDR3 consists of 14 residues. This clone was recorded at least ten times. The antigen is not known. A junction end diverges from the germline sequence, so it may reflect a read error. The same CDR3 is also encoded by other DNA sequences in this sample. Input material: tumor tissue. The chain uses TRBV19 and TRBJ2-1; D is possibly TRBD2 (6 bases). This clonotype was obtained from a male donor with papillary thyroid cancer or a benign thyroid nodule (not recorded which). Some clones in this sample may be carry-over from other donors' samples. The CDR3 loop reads CASSISSVFNEQFF. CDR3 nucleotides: TGCGCCAGTAGTATATCTAGCGTTTTCAATGAGCAGTTCTTC.